The clone carrying this TCR beta chain was counted only a few times. This specimen belongs to a study of blood T cell repertoires in COVID-19. Germline CDR1 and CDR2: LGHDT and YNNKEL (reference sequence). CDR3 size: 12 residues. V was cut by 4 bases and J by 5 bases, with 8 bases left in between. Some clones are missing from TCRdb's copy, which holds only in-frame ones; the method was immunoSEQ multiplex PCR. The data contain 200,000 to 250,000 clones, 70% to 85% of them seen just once; the ten biggest clones take up roughly 3.5%. This chain joins TRBV3-1 (or the pseudogene TRBV3-2) and TRBJ1-2; no firm D call. The sample was PBMCs or T cells enriched from blood (not recorded which). This sequence originates from an older woman who had recovered from COVID-19. The CDR3 bases are TGTGCCAGCAGCCTCGGACTGTATGGCTACACCTTC. This codes for CASSLGLYGYTF.